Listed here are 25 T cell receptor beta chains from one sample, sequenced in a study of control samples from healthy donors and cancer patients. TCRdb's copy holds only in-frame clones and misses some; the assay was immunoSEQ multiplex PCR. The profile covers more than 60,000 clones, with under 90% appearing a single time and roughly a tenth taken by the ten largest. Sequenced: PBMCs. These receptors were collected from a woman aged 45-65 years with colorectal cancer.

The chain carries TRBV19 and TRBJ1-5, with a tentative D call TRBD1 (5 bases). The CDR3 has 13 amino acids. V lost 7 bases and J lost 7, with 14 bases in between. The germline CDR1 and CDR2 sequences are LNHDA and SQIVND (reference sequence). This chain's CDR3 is CASTQDGEQPQHF. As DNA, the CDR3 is TGTGCCAGTACACAGGACGGTGAACAGCCCCAGCATTTT.

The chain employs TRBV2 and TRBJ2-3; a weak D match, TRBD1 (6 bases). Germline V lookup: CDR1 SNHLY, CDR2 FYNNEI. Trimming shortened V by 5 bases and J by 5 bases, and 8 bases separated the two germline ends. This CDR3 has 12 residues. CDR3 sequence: CASSLQGDTQYF. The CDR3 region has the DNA TGTGCCAGCAGTTTACAGGGAGATACGCAGTATTTT.

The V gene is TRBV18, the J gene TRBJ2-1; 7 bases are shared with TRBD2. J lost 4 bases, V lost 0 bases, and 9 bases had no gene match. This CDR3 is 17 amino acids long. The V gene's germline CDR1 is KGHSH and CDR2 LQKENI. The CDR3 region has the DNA TGTGCCAGCTCACCACCGGGGTTGCCTAGCGGTTACAATGAGCAGTTCTTC. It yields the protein CASSPPGLPSGYNEQFF.

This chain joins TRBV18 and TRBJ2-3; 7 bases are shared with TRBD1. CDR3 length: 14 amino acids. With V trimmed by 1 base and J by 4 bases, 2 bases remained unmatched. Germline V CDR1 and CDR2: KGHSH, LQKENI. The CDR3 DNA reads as TGTGCCAGCTCACCACTAAGGGGGCCAGATACGCAGTATTTT. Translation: CASSPLRGPDTQYF.

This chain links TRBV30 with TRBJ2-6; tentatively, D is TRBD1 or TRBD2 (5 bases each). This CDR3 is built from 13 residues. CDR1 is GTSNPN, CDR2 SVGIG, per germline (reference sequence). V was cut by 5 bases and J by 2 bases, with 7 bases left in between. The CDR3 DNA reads TGTGCCTGGGGGACGGCTGGGGCCAACGTCCTGACTTTC. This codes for CAWGTAGANVLTF. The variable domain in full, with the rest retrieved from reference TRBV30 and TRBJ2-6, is SQTIHQWPATLVQPVGSPLSLECTVEGTSNPNLYWYRQAAGRGLQLLFYSVGIGQISSEVPQNLSASRPQDRQFILSSKKLLLSDSGFYLCAWGTAGANVLTFGAGSRLTVL.

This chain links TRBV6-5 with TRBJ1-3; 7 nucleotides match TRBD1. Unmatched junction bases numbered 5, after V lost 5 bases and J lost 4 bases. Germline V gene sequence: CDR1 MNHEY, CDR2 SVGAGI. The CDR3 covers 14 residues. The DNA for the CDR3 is TGTGCCAGCAGTCAGACAGGGTGGGGAAACACCATATATTTT. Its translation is CASSQTGWGNTIYF.

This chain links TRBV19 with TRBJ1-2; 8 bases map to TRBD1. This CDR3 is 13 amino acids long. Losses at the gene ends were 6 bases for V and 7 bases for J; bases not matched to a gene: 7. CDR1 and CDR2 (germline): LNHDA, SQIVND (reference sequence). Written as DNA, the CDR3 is TGTGCCAGTAGCCCGACAGGGGTGGGTGGCTACACCTTC. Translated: CASSPTGVGGYTF. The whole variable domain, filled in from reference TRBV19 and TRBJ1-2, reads DGGITQSPKYLFRKEGQNVTLSCEQNLNHDAMYWYRQDPGQGLRLIYYSQIVNDFQKGDIAEGYSVSREKKESFPLTVTSAQKNPTAFYLCASSPTGVGGYTFGSGTRLTVV.

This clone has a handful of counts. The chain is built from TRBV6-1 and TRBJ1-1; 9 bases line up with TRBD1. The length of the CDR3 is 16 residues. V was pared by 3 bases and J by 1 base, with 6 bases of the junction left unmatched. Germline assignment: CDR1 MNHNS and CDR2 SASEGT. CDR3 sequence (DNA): TGTGCCAGCAGTGAGGACAGGGGTGTTTCGAACACTGAAGCTTTCTTT. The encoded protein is CASSEDRGVSNTEAFF.

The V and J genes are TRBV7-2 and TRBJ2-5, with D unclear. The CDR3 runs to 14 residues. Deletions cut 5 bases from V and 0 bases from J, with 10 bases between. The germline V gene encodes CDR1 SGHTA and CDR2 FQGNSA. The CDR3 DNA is TGTGCCAGCAGCCGCGGACCGAACCAAGAGACCCAGTACTTC. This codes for CASSRGPNQETQYF.

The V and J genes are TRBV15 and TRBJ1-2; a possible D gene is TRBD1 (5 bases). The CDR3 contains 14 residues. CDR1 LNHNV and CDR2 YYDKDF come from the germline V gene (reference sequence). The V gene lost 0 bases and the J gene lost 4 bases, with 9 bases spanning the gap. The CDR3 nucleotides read TGTGCCACCAGCAGAGATCAGGGCCCCTATGGCTACACCTTC. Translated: CATSRDQGPYGYTF. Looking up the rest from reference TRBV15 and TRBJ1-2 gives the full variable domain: DAMVIQNPRYQVTQFGKPVTLSCSQTLNHNVMYWYQQKSSQAPKLLFHYYDKDFNNEADTPDNFQSRRPNTSFCFLDIRSPGLGDTAMYLCATSRDQGPYGYTFGSGTRLTVV.

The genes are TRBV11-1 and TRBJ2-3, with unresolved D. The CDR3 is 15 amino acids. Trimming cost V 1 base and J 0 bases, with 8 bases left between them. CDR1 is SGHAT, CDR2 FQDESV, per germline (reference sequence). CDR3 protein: CASSLGLTSTDTQYF. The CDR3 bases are TGTGCCAGCAGCTTAGGTCTTACTAGCACAGATACGCAGTATTTT.

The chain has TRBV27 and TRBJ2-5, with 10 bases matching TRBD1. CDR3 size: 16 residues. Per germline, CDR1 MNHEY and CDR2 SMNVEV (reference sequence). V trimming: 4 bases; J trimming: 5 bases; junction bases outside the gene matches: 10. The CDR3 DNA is TGTGCCAGCAGTTCCCTAGGACAGGGGGTATGGGAGACCCAGTACTTC. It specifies CASSSLGQGVWETQYF.

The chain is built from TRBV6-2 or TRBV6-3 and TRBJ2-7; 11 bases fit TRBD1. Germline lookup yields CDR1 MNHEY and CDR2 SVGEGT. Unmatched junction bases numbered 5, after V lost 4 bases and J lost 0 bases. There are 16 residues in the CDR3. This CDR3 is CASSSTGTGGSYEQYV. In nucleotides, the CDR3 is TGTGCCAGCAGTTCCACCGGGACAGGGGGCTCCTACGAGCAGTACGTC.

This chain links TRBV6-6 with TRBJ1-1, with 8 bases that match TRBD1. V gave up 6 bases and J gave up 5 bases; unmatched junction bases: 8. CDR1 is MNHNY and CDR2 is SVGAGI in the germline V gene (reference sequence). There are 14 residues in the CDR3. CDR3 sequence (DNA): TGTGCCAGCAGCCAGCAGGGGGCCGAAACTGAAGCTTTCTTT. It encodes CASSQQGAETEAFF.

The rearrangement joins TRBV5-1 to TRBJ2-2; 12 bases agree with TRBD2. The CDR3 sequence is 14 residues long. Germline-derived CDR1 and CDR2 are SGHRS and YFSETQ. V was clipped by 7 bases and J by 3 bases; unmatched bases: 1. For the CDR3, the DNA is TGCGCCAGCTCTAGCGGGGGGGACACCGGGGAGCTGTTTTTT. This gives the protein CASSSGGDTGELFF.

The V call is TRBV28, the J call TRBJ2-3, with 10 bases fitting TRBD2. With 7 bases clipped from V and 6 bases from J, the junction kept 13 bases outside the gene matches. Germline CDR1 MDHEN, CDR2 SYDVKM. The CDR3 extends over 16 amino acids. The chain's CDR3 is CASKISSGGPSDTQYF. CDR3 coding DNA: TGTGCCAGCAAAATTTCTAGCGGGGGACCATCTGATACGCAGTATTTT.

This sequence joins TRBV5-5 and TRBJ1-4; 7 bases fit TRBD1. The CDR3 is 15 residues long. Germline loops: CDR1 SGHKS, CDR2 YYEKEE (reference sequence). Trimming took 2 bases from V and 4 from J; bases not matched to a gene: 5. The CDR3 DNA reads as TGTGCCAGCAGCTTACTACAGGGGAATAATGAAAAACTGTTTTTT. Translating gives CASSLLQGNNEKLFF.

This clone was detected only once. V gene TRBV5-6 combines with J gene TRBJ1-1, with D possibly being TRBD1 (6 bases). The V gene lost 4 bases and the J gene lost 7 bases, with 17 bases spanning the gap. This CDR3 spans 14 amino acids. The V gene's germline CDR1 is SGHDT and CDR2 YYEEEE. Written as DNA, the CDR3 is TGTGCCAGCAGCCCCAGGACAGAGAGCCATGAAGCTTTCTTT. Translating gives CASSPRTESHEAFF.

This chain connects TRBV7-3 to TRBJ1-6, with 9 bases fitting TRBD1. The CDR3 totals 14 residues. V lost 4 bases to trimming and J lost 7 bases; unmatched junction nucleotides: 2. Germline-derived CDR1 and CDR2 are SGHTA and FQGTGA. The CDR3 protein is CASSSGQGNSPLHF. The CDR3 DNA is TGTGCCAGCAGCTCGGGACAGGGAAATTCACCCCTCCACTTT.

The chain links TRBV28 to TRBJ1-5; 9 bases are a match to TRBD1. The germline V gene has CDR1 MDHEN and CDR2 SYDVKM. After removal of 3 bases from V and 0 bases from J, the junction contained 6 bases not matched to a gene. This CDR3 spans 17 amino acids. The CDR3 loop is CASSFSGTGYSNQPQHF. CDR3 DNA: TGTGCCAGCAGTTTCTCCGGGACAGGGTATAGCAATCAGCCCCAGCATTTT.

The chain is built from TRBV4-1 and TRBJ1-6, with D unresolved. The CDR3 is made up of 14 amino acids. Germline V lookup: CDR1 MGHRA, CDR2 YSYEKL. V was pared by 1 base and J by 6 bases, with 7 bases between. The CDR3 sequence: CASSQATFNSPLHF. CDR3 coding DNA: TGCGCCAGCAGCCAAGCCACCTTTAATTCACCCCTCCACTTT.

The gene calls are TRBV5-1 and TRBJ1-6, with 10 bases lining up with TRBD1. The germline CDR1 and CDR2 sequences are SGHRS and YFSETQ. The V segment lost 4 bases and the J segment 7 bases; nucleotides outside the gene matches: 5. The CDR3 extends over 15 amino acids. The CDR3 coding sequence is TGCGCCAGCAGCCTCCGGGACAGGGGCAATTCACCCCTCCACTTT. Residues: CASSLRDRGNSPLHF.

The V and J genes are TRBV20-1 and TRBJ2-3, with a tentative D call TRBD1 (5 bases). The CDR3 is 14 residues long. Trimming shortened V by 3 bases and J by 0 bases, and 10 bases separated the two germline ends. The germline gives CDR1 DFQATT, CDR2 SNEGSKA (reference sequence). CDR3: CSASGQGSTDTQYF. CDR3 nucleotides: TGCAGTGCTAGTGGTCAGGGAAGCACAGATACGCAGTATTTT.

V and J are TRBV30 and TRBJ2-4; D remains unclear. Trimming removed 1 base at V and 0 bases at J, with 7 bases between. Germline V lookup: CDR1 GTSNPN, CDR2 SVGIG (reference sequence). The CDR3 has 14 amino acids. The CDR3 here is CAWSGGIAKNIQYF. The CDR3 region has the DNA TGTGCCTGGAGTGGGGGTATAGCCAAAAACATTCAGTACTTC.

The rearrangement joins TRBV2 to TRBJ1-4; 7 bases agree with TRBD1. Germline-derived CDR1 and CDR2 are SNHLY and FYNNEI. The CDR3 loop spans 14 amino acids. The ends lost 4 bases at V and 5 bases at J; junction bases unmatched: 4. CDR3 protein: CASSGQGINEKLFF. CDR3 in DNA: TGTGCCAGCAGTGGACAGGGCATCAATGAAAAACTGTTTTTT. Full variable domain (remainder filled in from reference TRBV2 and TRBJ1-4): EPEVTQTPSHQVTQMGQEVILRCVPISNHLYFYWYRQILGQKVEFLVSFYNNEISEKSEIFDDQFSVERPDGSNFTLKIRSTKLEDSAMYFCASSGQGINEKLFFGSGTQLSVL.